This T cell receptor beta chain was sequenced during a study of cytomegalovirus exposure and HLA in healthy donors. Study-level background: An analysis done earlier identified 95 million to 140 million unique TCR beta sequences from 150 million to 200 million T cells. Study-wide findings and caveats: An analysis was carried out later, and it reportedly showed fewer N-insertions in an Asian-associated ancestry cluster than the roughly 700-donor mean. The classifier reportedly diagnosed cytomegalovirus status with high specificity and sensitivity.

From germline, CDR1 is MNHEY and CDR2 SMNVEV (reference sequence). This CDR3 is 14 amino acids long. V lost 4 bases to trimming and J lost 1 base, with 8 bases between them. The study ran its PCR with 60 Vbeta and 13 Jbeta primers. This table comes from immunoSEQ multiplex PCR, and its TCRdb copy is limited to in-frame clones, with some not included. Found here are 100,000 to 120,000 clones, approximately 12% of them singletons; the top ten hold 16%. On this clone itself: No antigen is known for it.

The sample comprised PBMCs. The chain links TRBV27 to TRBJ1-5; D is ambiguous. The clonotype originates from a man aged 35-49 years in good health and CMV-seropositive. Here the CDR3 reads CASSSGSSNQPQHF. In nucleotides, the CDR3 is TGTGCCAGCAGTTCGGGGTCGAGCAATCAGCCCCAGCATTTT.